This TCR beta chain was found in a study of T cell clones after liver transplantation. Across the study: Immunosuppression withdrawal was tried within 2 years after liver transplantation in this trial. Apart from a few HCV-positive recipients, transplants were for non-autoimmune, non-viral reasons.

Unstimulated PBMCs were sorted into CD3+CD4+ and CD3+CD8+ populations. The CDR3 covers 13 residues. The trim removed 5 bases at V and 9 bases at J, leaving 6 bases unmatched. Germline CDR1 reads SGHTA; CDR2 reads FQGTGA. TCRdb's table, derived via immunoSEQ multiplex PCR, lists solely in-frame clones and lacks some. This table holds about 60,000 clones, about 70% found once. The source was CD4+ T cells from blood, collected before liver transplant. The V and J genes are TRBV7-3 and TRBJ2-1, with 8 bases aligning to TRBD1. This TCR came from a human donor who received a liver transplant. In DNA, the CDR3 is TGTGCCAGCAGCCCCCCTACAGGGGGTGAGCAGTTCTTC. Protein: CASSPPTGGEQFF.